This T cell receptor (beta chain) was recorded in a study of Ad26.COV2.S vaccination and SARS-CoV-2 variants. Background on the study: Into the muscle, Ad26.COV2.S was dosed once or twice, 56 days apart. Study results and limitations: Estimates derived from TCR breadth and depth analyses may have underestimated total T cell responses.

This CDR3 comprises 14 residues. V was shortened by 5 bases and J by 2 bases, with 13 bases between the two germline ends. Germline CDR1 is SGHAT and CDR2 is FQNNGV. Documented treatment: about 20 received Ad26.COV2.S at low or high dose, single or two shots; roughly five received placebo; per-sample allocation not given. Samples came from day 63 after the first vaccine or placebo injection. An Ad26 vector was used to express Wuhan-strain SARS-CoV-2 spike as the vaccine. About this clone: Its specificity is not known.

Using immunoSEQ multiplex PCR, the repertoire was profiled, and TCRdb retains in-frame clones only, with some absent. The table shows 440,000 or so clones, with roughly nine tenths occurring only once. The sequencing used peripheral blood, collected in a trial of Ad26.COV2.S vaccine versus placebo. This receptor was identified in a person aged 18-60 years who received the Ad26.COV2.S COVID-19 vaccine or a placebo. V usage is TRBV11-2 and J usage is TRBJ2-7; the D gene is possibly TRBD1 (5 bases). CDR3 amino acids: CASSVTRDPYEQYF. In nucleotides, the CDR3 is TGTGCCAGCAGCGTAACCAGGGATCCCTACGAGCAGTACTTC.